The 10 T cell receptor beta chains below come from one sample, sequenced in a study of blood T cell repertoires in COVID-19. The data were produced by immunoSEQ multiplex PCR, yet TCRdb's version contains in-frame clones alone and is incomplete. The profile covers around 32,000 clones, with about 92% appearing a single time and about 0.85% taken by the ten largest. Source material: peripheral blood. These receptors were taken from a male donor with active COVID-19.

The chain combines TRBV24-1 with TRBJ1-6; D gene ambiguous. CDR3 length: 15 residues. Germline CDR1 reads KGHDR; CDR2 reads SFDVKD. Trimming left V 3 bases short and J 12 bases short, with 17 bases between. Here the CDR3 reads CATSDDGQATLPLHF. CDR3 in DNA: TGTGCCACCAGTGATGATGGGCAGGCCACATTACCCCTCCACTTT.

The J gene is TRBJ2-7, the V gene TRBV28, with D perhaps TRBD2 (5 bases). Germline V lookup: CDR1 MDHEN, CDR2 SYDVKM. This CDR3 spans 11 amino acids. The ends were cut back, 10 bases at V and 4 bases at J, with 11 bases in the middle. As DNA, the CDR3 is TGTGCCATATCCGGGATTTACGAGCAGTACTTC. Translation: CAISGIYEQYF.

This chain joins TRBV7-8 and TRBJ2-3, with 10 bases matching TRBD2. The CDR3 runs 18 residues. V dropped 1 base and J dropped 8; count of bases not matched to a gene: 15. Germline CDR1 reads SGHVS; CDR2 reads FQNEAQ. The chain's CDR3 is CASSLVEIVAGGSGTQYF. The CDR3, as DNA: TGTGCCAGCAGCTTAGTTGAGATAGTAGCGGGGGGAAGTGGTACGCAGTATTTT.

This chain uses TRBV7-3 with TRBJ2-3, with no clear D. Trimming pared 5 bases from V and 2 bases from J, leaving 5 bases between. CDR1 is SGHTA, CDR2 FQGTGA, per germline. This CDR3 spans 12 amino acids. CDR3 nucleotides: TGTGCCAGCAGCGCGTACACAGATACGCAGTATTTT. Its translation is CASSAYTDTQYF.

The chain carries TRBV5-1 and TRBJ1-6; TRBD1 aligns across 7 bases. The CDR3 totals 14 residues. After removal of 4 bases from V and 5 bases from J, the junction contained 3 bases not matched to a gene. Germline CDR1 and CDR2: SGHRS and YFSETQ. CDR3 in DNA: TGCGCCAGCAGCCGACAGGGCGATAATTCACCCCTCCACTTT. Its protein product is CASSRQGDNSPLHF.

J is TRBJ1-2 and V is TRBV7-2; D is unclear. The CDR3 has 13 amino acids. V was cut by 6 bases and J by 5 bases, with 13 bases left in between. Germline assignment: CDR1 SGHTA and CDR2 FQGNSA. The DNA for the CDR3 is TGTGCCAGCAGACGAAGGAGTCAGTATGGCTACACCTTC. Translation: CASRRRSQYGYTF.

The sample holds one count of this clone. The chain recombines TRBV6-1 with TRBJ1-2; 8 nucleotides agree with TRBD1. This CDR3 has 15 amino acids. Germline loops: CDR1 MNHNS, CDR2 SASEGT. The ends lost 3 bases at V and 4 bases at J; junction bases unmatched: 7. Here the CDR3 DNA reads TGTGCCAGCAGTGACAGGACAGGGTATCGCTATGGCTACACCTTC. Translated: CASSDRTGYRYGYTF.

The rearrangement links TRBV5-6 to TRBJ1-2, with TRBD1 identical over 8 bases. Losses at the gene ends were 0 bases for V and 5 bases for J; bases not matched to a gene: 3. The CDR3 is 14 residues long. CDR1 and CDR2 (germline): SGHDT, YYEEEE. The CDR3 nucleotides read TGTGCCAGCAGCTTGGGAGACAGGGGTTATGGCTACACCTTC. Amino acid sequence: CASSLGDRGYGYTF. Variable domain in full (rest from reference TRBV5-6 and TRBJ1-2): DAGVTQSPTHLIKTRGQQVTLRCSPKSGHDTVSWYQQALGQGPQFIFQYYEEEERQRGNFPDRFSGHQFPNYSSELNVNALLLGDSALYLCASSLGDRGYGYTFGSGTRLTVV.

V is TRBV4-2 and J is TRBJ1-3; D perhaps matches TRBD1 (6 bases). Germline-derived CDR1 and CDR2 are LGHNA and YNFKEQ. This CDR3 spans 16 amino acids. Trimming took off 3 bases at V and 0 bases at J, with 12 bases between the two ends. This CDR3 reads CASSQVIGGSGNTIYF. CDR3 in DNA: TGTGCCAGCAGCCAGGTCATAGGGGGCTCTGGAAACACCATATATTTT.

V gene TRBV5-8 combines with J gene TRBJ1-1, with D possibly being TRBD1 (5 bases). The CDR3 sequence is 15 residues long. V was clipped by 4 bases and J by 0 bases, with 13 bases between them. CDR1 is SGHTS, CDR2 YDEGEE, per germline. This chain's CDR3 is CASSLTPDMNTEAFF. The CDR3 region has the DNA TGTGCCAGCAGCCTAACCCCGGACATGAACACTGAAGCTTTCTTT.